This entry lists 30 T cell receptor beta chains sequenced from one sample in a study of metastatic and nonmetastatic thyroid tumors. Each patient went into thyroid surgery without having received any treatment. TCRdb re-analyzed the PCR reads using MiXCR. The table lists more than 4,500 clones, 37% of them singletons. The source material was tumor tissue. These receptors were obtained from a male donor with papillary thyroid cancer or a benign thyroid nodule (not recorded which). Some clones in this sample may be carry-over from other donors' samples.

The chain carries TRBV7-9 and TRBJ2-2; a weak D match, TRBD1 (6 bases). Germline assignment: CDR1 SEHNR and CDR2 FQNEAQ (reference sequence). Trimming stripped 1 base from V and 6 bases from J, with 6 bases between. The CDR3 extends over 13 amino acids. The DNA for the CDR3 is TGTGCCAGCAGCTTAGAGGGGGCCGGGGAGCTGTTTTTT. It specifies CASSLEGAGELFF.

This chain joins TRBV5-6 and TRBJ2-7, with TRBD1 identical over 8 bases. CDR3 size: 13 residues. Per the germline V gene, CDR1 is SGHDT and CDR2 is YYEEEE. The ends lost 3 bases at V and 3 bases at J; junction bases unmatched: 2. CDR3 sequence: CASSYGQGYEQYF. As DNA, the CDR3 is TGTGCCAGCAGCTACGGACAGGGCTACGAGCAGTACTTC.

The chain links TRBV4-3 to TRBJ1-1; tentative D call: TRBD1 (5 bases). The CDR3 consists of 15 residues. The germline V and J ends were trimmed by 0 bases and 1 base, with 9 bases remaining between them. Germline V lookup: CDR1 LGHNA, CDR2 YSLEER. CDR3 DNA sequence: TGCGCCAGCAGCCAAGATGGGGGTTCGAACACTGAAGCTTTCTTT. As protein: CASSQDGGSNTEAFF.

Ten or more counts support this clone. The chain is built from TRBV15 and TRBJ2-7; D unresolved. Germline V lookup: CDR1 LNHNV, CDR2 YYDKDF (reference sequence). This CDR3 region has 12 residues. V dropped 0 bases and J dropped 6 bases, with 6 bases sitting between them. CDR3 coding DNA: TGTGCCACCAGCAGAGATGAGACCGAGCAGTACTTC. It yields the protein CATSRDETEQYF. The variable domain in full, completed from reference TRBV15 and TRBJ2-7, reads DAMVIQNPRYQVTQFGKPVTLSCSQTLNHNVMYWYQQKSSQAPKLLFHYYDKDFNNEADTPDNFQSRRPNTSFCFLDIRSPGLGDTAMYLCATSRDETEQYFGPGTRLTVT.

The V gene is TRBV13, the J gene TRBJ1-1; TRBD1 aligns across 10 bases. The CDR3 covers 15 residues. Germline values: CDR1 PRHDT, CDR2 FYEKMQ (reference sequence). V gave up 5 bases and J gave up 12 bases; unmatched junction bases: 15. The CDR3 nucleotides read TGTGCCAGCAGCCCTAAGGACAGGGGGAGTTTGGCATCTTTCTTT. It encodes CASSPKDRGSLASFF. Variable domain in full (rest from reference TRBV13 and TRBJ1-1): AAGVIQSPRHLIKEKRETATLKCYPIPRHDTVYWYQQGPGQDPQFLISFYEKMQSDKGSIPDRFSAQQFSDYHSELNMSSLELGDSALYFCASSPKDRGSLASFFGQGTRLTVV.

The V and J genes are TRBV19 and TRBJ1-6, with 9 bases aligning to TRBD1. CDR3 size: 14 residues. Trimming took 7 bases from V and 6 from J; bases not matched to a gene: 4. In germline, CDR1 is LNHDA, CDR2 SQIVND (reference sequence). The CDR3 region is CASTDRGFNSPLHF. The CDR3, as DNA: TGTGCCAGTACCGACAGGGGGTTTAATTCACCCCTCCACTTT. Combining the CDR3 with reference TRBV19 and TRBJ1-6 gives the whole variable domain DGGITQSPKYLFRKEGQNVTLSCEQNLNHDAMYWYRQDPGQGLRLIYYSQIVNDFQKGDIAEGYSVSREKKESFPLTVTSAQKNPTAFYLCASTDRGFNSPLHFGNGTRLTVT.

This clone occurred a few times. The chain's CDR3 is CASSYGRGQFYGYTF. The CDR3 nucleotides are TGTGCCAGCAGTTACGGAAGGGGGCAGTTCTATGGCTACACCTTC. The chain recombines TRBV6-2 or TRBV6-3 with TRBJ1-2; 7 positions agree with TRBD1. Losses at the gene ends were 2 bases for V and 4 bases for J; bases not matched to a gene: 7. The germline CDR1 and CDR2 sequences are MNHEY and SVGEGT. The CDR3 has 15 residues.

By its share, this clone is large (0.1 to 1%). CDR3 in amino acids: CAWKRWLINYGYTF. CDR3 DNA: TGTGCCTGGAAGAGGTGGTTGATTAACTATGGCTACACCTTC. The chain couples TRBV30 to TRBJ1-2; D gene ambiguous. CDR3 length: 14 residues. Trimming removed 4 bases from V and 1 base from J, with 13 bases in between. Germline loops: CDR1 GTSNPN, CDR2 SVGIG (reference sequence).

This CDR3 reads CSARDGRQPNYGYTF. The CDR3 region has the DNA TGCAGTGCTAGAGATGGGAGACAGCCTAACTATGGCTACACCTTC. The V call is TRBV20-1, the J call TRBJ1-2, with D perhaps TRBD1 (5 bases). CDR1 and CDR2 (germline): DFQATT, SNEGSKA (reference sequence). V was shortened by 0 bases and J by 0 bases, with 11 bases between the two germline ends. The CDR3 is 15 amino acids.

This clone has just a few counts. The CDR3 loop reads CASSTRQGTHTDTQYF. The CDR3 nucleotides are TGTGCCAGCAGCACACGACAGGGAACACACACAGATACGCAGTATTTT. V usage is TRBV4-2 and J usage is TRBJ2-3, with 7 bases aligning to TRBD1. The CDR3 length is 16 residues. Trimming took 5 bases from V and 2 from J; bases not matched to a gene: 10. The germline gives CDR1 LGHNA, CDR2 YNFKEQ.

This clone was counted a few times. The CDR3 DNA is TGTGCCAGCAGTGACGAAGGGACAGGAAACACCATATATTTT. As protein: CASSDEGTGNTIYF. J is TRBJ1-3 and V is TRBV6-1; tentative D call: TRBD1 (6 bases). Germline CDR1 reads MNHNS; CDR2 reads SASEGT. The CDR3 contains 14 residues. V was shortened by 3 bases and J by 4 bases, with 10 bases between the two germline ends.

This clone was found a few times. The chain joins TRBV25-1 to TRBJ2-7; maybe TRBD2 (6 bases). The length of the CDR3 is 14 residues. Germline CDR1 and CDR2: MGHDK and SYGVNS. Deletions cut 2 bases from V and 4 bases from J, with 12 bases between. In DNA form, the CDR3 reads TGTGCCAGCAGTGAAGGTTCAGGAGGGTACGAGCAGTACTTC. It yields the protein CASSEGSGGYEQYF.

This clone was picked up a small number of times. The chain recombines TRBV28 with TRBJ1-5, with D hard to call. The CDR3 is 12 residues long. V lost 7 bases to trimming and J lost 3 bases, with 7 bases between them. CDR1 and CDR2 (germline): MDHEN, SYDVKM. The CDR3 region is CASIPINQPQHF. As DNA, the CDR3 is TGTGCCAGCATCCCGATCAATCAGCCCCAGCATTTT.

This chain links TRBV30 with TRBJ1-2, with 8 bases aligning to TRBD1. Trimming cost V 4 bases and J 4 bases; bases outside gene matches: 5. CDR3 length: 13 residues. Germline CDR1 reads GTSNPN; CDR2 reads SVGIG (reference sequence). In DNA form, the CDR3 reads TGTGCCTGGACGGACAGGGCACTCTATGGCTACACCTTC. Translated, it gives CAWTDRALYGYTF.

This clone is medium-sized by share. The chain combines TRBV27 with TRBJ1-2; perhaps TRBD1 as D (6 bases). With 6 bases removed from V and 7 bases from J, the gap between germline ends came to 15 bases. Germline V gene sequence: CDR1 MNHEY, CDR2 SMNVEV (reference sequence). The CDR3 is made up of 13 amino acids. CDR3 nucleotide sequence: TGTGCCAGCAGGACCCATACGGGGGCTGGCTACACCTTC. It codes for CASRTHTGAGYTF.

This clone was found a few times. This sequence joins TRBV6-2 or TRBV6-3 and TRBJ2-3; 9 bases line up with TRBD1. There are 17 residues in the CDR3. Germline trimming cut 6 bases from V and 4 bases from J; bases unmatched to any gene: 14. The V gene's germline CDR1 is MNHEY and CDR2 SVGEGT. The CDR3 nucleotides read TGTGCCAGCAGCGTACTCAGGGGACAGGGTTGGTCAGATACGCAGTATTTT. It codes for CASSVLRGQGWSDTQYF.

This clone appeared many times. J is TRBJ2-5 and V is TRBV28; D is possibly TRBD2 (6 bases). Germline V gives CDR1 MDHEN, CDR2 SYDVKM. V was cut by 6 bases and J by 2 bases, with 16 bases left in between. The CDR3 runs to 15 residues. The CDR3 protein is CASSRSLADQETQYF. CDR3 nucleotide sequence: TGTGCCAGCAGCCGGTCATTAGCGGATCAAGAGACCCAGTACTTC.

This chain connects TRBV5-1 to TRBJ1-1; 8 bases are shared with TRBD1. This CDR3 contains 14 residues. J lost 5 bases, V lost 5 bases, and 8 bases had no gene match. Germline V gives CDR1 SGHRS, CDR2 YFSETQ. CDR3 sequence (DNA): TGCGCCAGCAGTTCGCAGGGGGCCGGGACTGAAGCTTTCTTT. This sequence encodes CASSSQGAGTEAFF.

This clone was detected a few times. V gene TRBV28 combines with J gene TRBJ2-3; possibly TRBD2 for D (6 bases). The ends were cut back, 5 bases at V and 0 bases at J, with 12 bases in the middle. This CDR3 comprises 15 residues. Germline assignment: CDR1 MDHEN and CDR2 SYDVKM. The CDR3 nucleotides read TGTGCCAGCAGTCCAGTAGCGGCTAGCACAGATACGCAGTATTTT. This codes for CASSPVAASTDTQYF.

Details on this clone: Germline is not matched at one junction end, which may reflect a read error. This chain links TRBV20-1 with TRBJ2-1; D not resolved. The germline CDR1 and CDR2 sequences are DFQATT and SNEGSKA (reference sequence). The CDR3 runs 14 residues. CDR3 amino acids: CSARVFDSYNDQFF. CDR3 DNA sequence: TGCAGTGCTAGAGTTTTCGACTCGTACAATGATCAGTTCTTC.

The chain joins TRBV18 to TRBJ2-7; D perhaps matches TRBD1 (6 bases). The CDR3 consists of 14 residues. Trimming removed 5 bases at V and 3 bases at J, with 14 bases between. CDR1 is KGHSH and CDR2 is LQKENI in the germline V gene. CDR3 residues: CASSLTGGDYEQYF. CDR3 coding DNA: TGTGCCAGCTCATTGACAGGCGGAGACTACGAGCAGTACTTC.

This clone has more than one count but fewer than ten. The chain combines TRBV9 with TRBJ1-6; possible D gene TRBD1, 6 bases. The length of the CDR3 is 14 residues. The germline gives CDR1 SGDLS, CDR2 YYNGEE. V lost 0 bases, J lost 9 bases, and 10 bases lay in between. Here the CDR3 DNA reads TGTGCCAGCAGCGTAGGGGACACCTCTTCACCCCTCCACTTT. This sequence encodes CASSVGDTSSPLHF.

Only a few counts were recorded for this clone. This chain uses TRBV19 with TRBJ1-6; maybe TRBD1 (5 bases). CDR1 and CDR2 (germline): LNHDA, SQIVND (reference sequence). There are 14 residues in the CDR3. Between the trimmed V and J ends, which lost 3 bases and 10 bases, there was a span of 13 bases. In nucleotides, the CDR3 is TGTGCCAGTAGTATCTCAGACAGTTCGTCACCCCTCCACTTT. This codes for CASSISDSSSPLHF. Supplemented by reference TRBV19 and TRBJ1-6, the full variable domain reads DGGITQSPKYLFRKEGQNVTLSCEQNLNHDAMYWYRQDPGQGLRLIYYSQIVNDFQKGDIAEGYSVSREKKESFPLTVTSAQKNPTAFYLCASSISDSSSPLHFGNGTRLTVT.

A few counts support this clone. The chain couples TRBV27 to TRBJ2-1; 7 bases agree with TRBD1. This CDR3 region has 16 residues. CDR1 and CDR2 (germline): MNHEY, SMNVEV (reference sequence). Trimming took 3 bases from V and 2 from J; bases not matched to a gene: 7. The DNA for the CDR3 is TGTGCCAGCAGTTTGTCAACGGGACAGCCCTACAATGAGCAGTTCTTC. Translating gives CASSLSTGQPYNEQFF.

Judged by abundance, this clone is large. The V call is TRBV20-1, the J call TRBJ2-7; TRBD2 matches 8 bases. V was clipped by 5 bases and J by 2 bases; unmatched bases: 5. CDR3 length equals 13 residues. The germline V gene has CDR1 DFQATT and CDR2 SNEGSKA (reference sequence). Here the CDR3 DNA reads TGCAGTGCTCTGGGGCGGGGGGCCTACGAGCAGTACTTC. It specifies CSALGRGAYEQYF.

In its sample, this clone is large. The V and J genes are TRBV20-1 and TRBJ1-4, with 8 bases matching TRBD1. The length of the CDR3 is 13 residues. V lost 3 bases, J lost 8 bases, and 5 bases stayed unmatched. From germline, CDR1 is DFQATT and CDR2 SNEGSKA (reference sequence). The chain's CDR3 is CSARPGQEEKLFF. The CDR3 nucleotides are TGCAGTGCTAGGCCGGGACAGGAGGAAAAACTGTTTTTT.

The V and J genes are TRBV9 and TRBJ2-5; no clear D. CDR3 length equals 15 residues. V lost 0 bases and J lost 4, with 13 bases in between. Germline V gives CDR1 SGDLS, CDR2 YYNGEE. For the CDR3, the DNA is TGTGCCAGCAGCGTAGTCGGAGAACCAAGAGAGACCCAGTACTTC. Translated: CASSVVGEPRETQYF.

This clone was observed a single time. This rearrangement joins TRBV30 to TRBJ2-5; D is undetermined. Germline assignment: CDR1 GTSNPN and CDR2 SVGIG (reference sequence). V lost 0 bases and J lost 5, with 13 bases in between. The CDR3 runs to 14 residues. The CDR3 spells CAWSVGSQIETQYF. CDR3 DNA: TGTGCCTGGAGTGTAGGGTCCCAAATTGAGACCCAGTACTTC.

The V gene is TRBV15, the J gene TRBJ1-2; D is uncertain. CDR1 LNHNV and CDR2 YYDKDF come from the germline V gene (reference sequence). This CDR3 comprises 16 residues. Trimming shortened V by 1 base and J by 8 bases, and 20 bases separated the two germline ends. CDR3 residues: CATSRGTHDRMEGYTF. The CDR3 DNA is TGTGCCACCAGCAGAGGAACCCATGATCGGATGGAGGGCTACACCTTC.

The chain joins TRBV20-1 to TRBJ2-7; possible D gene TRBD1, 6 bases. V was trimmed by 6 bases and J by 2 bases, leaving 17 bases between them. This CDR3 has 14 residues. Germline V CDR1 and CDR2: DFQATT, SNEGSKA (reference sequence). The CDR3 sequence is CSAALGGGTYEQYF. The CDR3, as DNA: TGCAGTGCCGCCCTTGGTGGGGGCACCTACGAGCAGTACTTC.